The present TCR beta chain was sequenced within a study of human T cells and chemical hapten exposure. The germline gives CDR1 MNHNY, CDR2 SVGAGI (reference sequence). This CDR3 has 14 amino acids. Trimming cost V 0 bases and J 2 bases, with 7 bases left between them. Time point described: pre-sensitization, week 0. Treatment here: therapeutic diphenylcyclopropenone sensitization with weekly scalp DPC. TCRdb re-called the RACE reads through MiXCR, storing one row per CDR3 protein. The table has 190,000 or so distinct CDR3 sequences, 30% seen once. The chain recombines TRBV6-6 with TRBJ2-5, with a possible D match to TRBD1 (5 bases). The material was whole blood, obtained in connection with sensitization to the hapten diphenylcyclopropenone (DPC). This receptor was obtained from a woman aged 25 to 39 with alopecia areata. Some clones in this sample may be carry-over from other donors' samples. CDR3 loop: CASSYSTAQETQYF. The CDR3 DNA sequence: TGTGCCAGCAGTTACTCGACAGCACAAGAGACCCAGTACTTC.